A single sample gave rise to the 2 T cell receptor beta chains below, sequenced in a study of shared clonotypes between healthy human individuals. Using immunoSEQ multiplex PCR, the repertoire was profiled, and TCRdb retains in-frame clones only, with some absent. The repertoire holds under 1,100,000 clones, with approximately 80% as singletons. The sample comprised memory CD4+ T cells from PBMCs. The subset denotes: CD45RA-negative fraction. These receptor sequences come from a man younger than 35 in good health. Some clones in this sample may be carry-over from other donors' samples.

The gene calls are TRBV28 and TRBJ2-5; D might be TRBD1 or TRBD2, each matching 6 bases. Trimming took 3 bases from V and 3 from J, leaving 11 bases between them. The CDR3 has 14 amino acids. Germline V gene sequence: CDR1 MDHEN, CDR2 SYDVKM. The CDR3 DNA follows: TGTGCCAGCAGTTTTATCGGGGGCAAAGAGACCCAGTACTTC. Translated, it gives CASSFIGGKETQYF.

On this clone itself: The sample has other DNA sequences that encode this CDR3 too. This sequence joins TRBV9 and TRBJ2-3; either TRBD1 or TRBD2 may fit D (5 bases each). V lost 0 bases to trimming and J lost 6 bases, with 8 bases between them. CDR3 length equals 13 residues. The germline V gene encodes CDR1 SGDLS and CDR2 YYNGEE. In DNA form, the CDR3 reads TGTGCCAGCAGCGTAGCGGGGCTGGATACGCAGTATTTT. Protein sequence: CASSVAGLDTQYF.